This TCR beta chain emerged from a study of regulatory T cells in long-lasting Graves disease. The time point is: newly diagnosed GD, antithyroid drugs for less than 3 months. With RNA extracted from PBMCs as input, the TCR library was made. In its sample, this clonotype was seen many times. The antigen is undetermined. Study-level points and caveats: Less diverse TCR repertoires were seen in persistent Graves' patients than in newly diagnosed ones. Persistent disease exhibited a predilection for TRBV28, TRBJ1-2 and TRBJ2-5.

Through Arm-PCR of CDR3 regions and iRepertoire HTBI primers, TCR beta libraries were built. One entry per CDR3 protein results from TCRdb running MiXCR on the multiplex PCR reads. This table has about 310,000 distinct CDR3 sequences, about a sixth appearing once. The CDR3 length is 11 residues. The V gene's germline CDR1 is LNHNV and CDR2 YYDKDF (reference sequence). Trimming cost V 8 bases and J 7 bases, with 9 bases left between them. The rearrangement uses TRBV15 and TRBJ2-1; D uncertain. Sample: peripheral blood mononuclear cells (PBMCs), taken at new diagnosis, from a patient treated with antithyroid drugs. The source is a female donor with Graves disease. CDR3 nucleotide sequence: TGTGCCACCGGAGTTGGGAATGAGCAGTTCTTC. This encodes CATGVGNEQFF.